This T cell receptor beta chain was identified during a study of cytomegalovirus exposure and HLA in healthy donors. The germline CDR1 and CDR2 sequences are SGHRS and YFSETQ. The CDR3 has 14 residues. V shed 4 bases and J shed 1 base, with 12 bases lying between them. PCR involved 60 Vbeta and 13 Jbeta primers. The assay was immunoSEQ multiplex PCR, and TCRdb's table has in-frame clones only and misses some. The sample has over 110,000 clones; 78% are singletons. The source of this sequence is a female donor in good health and CMV-seronegative. Sequenced input: PBMCs. The chain has TRBV5-1 and TRBJ2-7; a possible D gene is TRBD1 (6 bases). CDR3 in DNA: TGCGCCAGCAGCGAGACAGGATTGTCCTACGAGCAGTACTTC. The encoded protein is CASSETGLSYEQYF.